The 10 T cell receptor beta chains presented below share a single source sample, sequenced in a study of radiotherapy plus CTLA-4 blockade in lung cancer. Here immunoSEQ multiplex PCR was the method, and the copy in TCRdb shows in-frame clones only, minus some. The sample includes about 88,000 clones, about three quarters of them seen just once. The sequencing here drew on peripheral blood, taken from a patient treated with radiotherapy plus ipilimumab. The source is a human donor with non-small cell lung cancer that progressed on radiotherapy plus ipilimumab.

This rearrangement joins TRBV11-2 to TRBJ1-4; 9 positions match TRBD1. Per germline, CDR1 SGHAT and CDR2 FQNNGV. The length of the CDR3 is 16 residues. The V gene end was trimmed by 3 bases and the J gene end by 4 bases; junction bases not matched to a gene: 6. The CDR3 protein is CASSLGQGGGNEKLFF. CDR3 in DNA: TGTGCCAGCAGCTTGGGACAGGGCGGGGGTAATGAAAAACTGTTTTTT.

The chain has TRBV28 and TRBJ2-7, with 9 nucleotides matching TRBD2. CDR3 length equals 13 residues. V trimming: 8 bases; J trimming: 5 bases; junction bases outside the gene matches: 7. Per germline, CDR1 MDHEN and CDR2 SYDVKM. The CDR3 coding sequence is TGTGCCAGCCATCTAGCGGGAAAGGACGAGCAGTACTTC. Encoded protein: CASHLAGKDEQYF. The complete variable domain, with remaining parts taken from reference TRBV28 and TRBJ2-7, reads DVKVTQSSRYLVKRTGEKVFLECVQDMDHENMFWYRQDPGLGLRLIYFSYDVKMKEKGDIPEGYSVSREKKERFSLILESASTNQTSMYLCASHLAGKDEQYFGPGTRLTVT.

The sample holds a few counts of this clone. DNA for the CDR3: TGTGCCAGTAGTACCCCCGTCGGCGAGCAGTACTTC. Translation gives CASSTPVGEQYF. The genes are TRBV19 and TRBJ2-7, with D hard to call. The CDR3 is 12 residues long. Germline V gene data show CDR1 as LNHDA and CDR2 as SQIVND (reference sequence). V dropped 4 bases and J dropped 6 bases, with 10 bases sitting between them.

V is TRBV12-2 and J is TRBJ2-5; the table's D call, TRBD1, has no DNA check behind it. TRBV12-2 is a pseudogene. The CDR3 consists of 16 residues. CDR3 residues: CASHAMGQGRGETQYF. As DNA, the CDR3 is TGTGCAAGTCATGCTATGGGGCAGGGGAGAGGAGAGACCCAGTACTTC.

The CDR3 protein is CASSLVTYSYEQYF. The CDR3 DNA reads TGTGCCAGCAGCTTGGTGACGTACTCCTACGAGCAGTACTTC. The rearrangement joins TRBV5-5 to TRBJ2-7; D is unresolved. The CDR3 has 14 residues. Per germline, CDR1 SGHKS and CDR2 YYEKEE (reference sequence). V shed 0 bases and J shed 0 bases, with 7 bases lying between them.

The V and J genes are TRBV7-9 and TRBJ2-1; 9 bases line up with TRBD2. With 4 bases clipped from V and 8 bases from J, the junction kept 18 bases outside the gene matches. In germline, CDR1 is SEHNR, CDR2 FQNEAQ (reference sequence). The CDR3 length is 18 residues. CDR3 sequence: CASSSGTAGGPQLYEQFF. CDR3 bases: TGTGCCAGCAGCTCCGGTACGGCGGGAGGGCCCCAATTGTATGAGCAGTTCTTC.

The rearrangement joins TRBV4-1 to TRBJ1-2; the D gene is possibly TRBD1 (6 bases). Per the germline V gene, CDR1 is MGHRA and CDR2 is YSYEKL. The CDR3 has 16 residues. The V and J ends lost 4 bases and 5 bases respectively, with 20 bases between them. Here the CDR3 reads CASSPGPTGTGYGYTF. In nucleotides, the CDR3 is TGCGCCAGCAGCCCGGGACCTACAGGGACGGGGTATGGCTACACCTTC.

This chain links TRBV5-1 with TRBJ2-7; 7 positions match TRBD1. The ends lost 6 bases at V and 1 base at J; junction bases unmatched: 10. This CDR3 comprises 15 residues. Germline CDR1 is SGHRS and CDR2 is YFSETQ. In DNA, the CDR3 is TGCGCCAGCACCAGAGACAGGGACCCATCCTACGAGCAGTACTTC. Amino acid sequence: CASTRDRDPSYEQYF. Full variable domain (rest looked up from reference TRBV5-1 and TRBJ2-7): KAGVTQTPRYLIKTRGQQVTLSCSPISGHRSVSWYQQTPGQGLQFLFEYFSETQRNKGNFPGRFSGRQFSNSRSEMNVSTLELGDSALYLCASTRDRDPSYEQYFGPGTRLTVT.

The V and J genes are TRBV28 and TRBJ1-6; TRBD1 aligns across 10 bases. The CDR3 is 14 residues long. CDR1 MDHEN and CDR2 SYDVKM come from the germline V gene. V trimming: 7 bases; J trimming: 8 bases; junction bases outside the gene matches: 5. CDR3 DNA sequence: TGTGCCAGCACCTTGGGGACAGGGGATTCACCCCTCCACTTT. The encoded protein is CASTLGTGDSPLHF.

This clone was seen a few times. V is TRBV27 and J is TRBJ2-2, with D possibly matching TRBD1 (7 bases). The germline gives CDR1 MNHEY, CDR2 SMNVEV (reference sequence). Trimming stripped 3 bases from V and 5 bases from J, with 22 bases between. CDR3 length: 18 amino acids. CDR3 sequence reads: CASSLEGDRGMVTGELFF. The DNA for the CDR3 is TGTGCCAGCAGTTTGGAGGGGGACAGAGGGATGGTTACCGGGGAGCTGTTTTTT.